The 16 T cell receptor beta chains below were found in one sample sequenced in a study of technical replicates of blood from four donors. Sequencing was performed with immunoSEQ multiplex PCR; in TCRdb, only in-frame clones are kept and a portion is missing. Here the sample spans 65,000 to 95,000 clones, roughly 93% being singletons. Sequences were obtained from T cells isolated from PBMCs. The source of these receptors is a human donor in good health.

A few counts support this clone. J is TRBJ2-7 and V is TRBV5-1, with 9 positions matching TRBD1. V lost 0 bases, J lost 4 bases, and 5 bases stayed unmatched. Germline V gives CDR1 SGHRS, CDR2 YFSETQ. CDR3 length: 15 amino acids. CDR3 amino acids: CASSLEGTGIYEQYF. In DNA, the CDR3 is TGCGCCAGCAGCTTGGAAGGGACAGGGATTTACGAGCAGTACTTC.

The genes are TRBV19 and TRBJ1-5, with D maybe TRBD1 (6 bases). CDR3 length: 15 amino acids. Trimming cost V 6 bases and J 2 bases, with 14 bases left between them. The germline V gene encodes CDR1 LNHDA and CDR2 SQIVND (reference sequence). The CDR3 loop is CASSSQGRGNQPQHF. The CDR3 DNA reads TGTGCCAGTAGCTCTCAGGGGAGAGGCAATCAGCCCCAGCATTTT.

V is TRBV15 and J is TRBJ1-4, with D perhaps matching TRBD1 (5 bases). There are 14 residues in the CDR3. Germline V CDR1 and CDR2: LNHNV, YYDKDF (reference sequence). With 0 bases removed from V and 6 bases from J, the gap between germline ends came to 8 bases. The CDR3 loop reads CATSREQDDEKLFF. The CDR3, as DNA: TGTGCCACCAGCAGAGAACAGGACGATGAAAAACTGTTTTTT.

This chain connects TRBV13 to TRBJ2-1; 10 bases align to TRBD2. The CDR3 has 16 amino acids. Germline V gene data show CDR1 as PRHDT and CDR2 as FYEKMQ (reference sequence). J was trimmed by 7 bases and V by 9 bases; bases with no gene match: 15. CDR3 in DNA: TGTGCCAGGGGGACTAGCGCAAATATAGATAAAAATGAGCAGTTCTTC. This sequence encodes CARGTSANIDKNEQFF.

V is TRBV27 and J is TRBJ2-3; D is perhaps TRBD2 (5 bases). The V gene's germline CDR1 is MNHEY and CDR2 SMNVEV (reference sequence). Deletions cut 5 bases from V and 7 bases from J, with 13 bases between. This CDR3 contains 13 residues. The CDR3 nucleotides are TGTGCCAGCAGTGAAGGACTTCGGAATACGCAGTATTTT. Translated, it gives CASSEGLRNTQYF.

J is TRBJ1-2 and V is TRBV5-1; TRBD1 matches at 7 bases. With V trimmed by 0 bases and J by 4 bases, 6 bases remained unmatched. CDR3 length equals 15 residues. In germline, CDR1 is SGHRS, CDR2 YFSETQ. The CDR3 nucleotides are TGCGCCAGCAGCTTGGAGGGACAGATGATCTATGGCTACACCTTC. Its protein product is CASSLEGQMIYGYTF.

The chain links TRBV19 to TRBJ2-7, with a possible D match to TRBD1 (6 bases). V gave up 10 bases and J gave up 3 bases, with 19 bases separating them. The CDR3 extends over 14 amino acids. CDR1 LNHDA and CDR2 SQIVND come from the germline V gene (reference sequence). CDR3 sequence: CATGTGTRFYEQYF. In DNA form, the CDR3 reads TGTGCCACCGGAACAGGGACGCGGTTCTACGAGCAGTACTTC.

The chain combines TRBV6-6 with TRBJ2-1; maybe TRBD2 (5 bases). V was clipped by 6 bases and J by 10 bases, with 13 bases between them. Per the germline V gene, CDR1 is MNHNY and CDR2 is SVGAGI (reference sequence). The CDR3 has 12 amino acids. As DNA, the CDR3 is TGTGCCAGCAGAACCCTAGCCACGGAGCAGTTCTTC. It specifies CASRTLATEQFF.

The CDR3 sequence: CASTGTGGFEKLFF. CDR3 coding DNA: TGTGCCAGTACCGGGACAGGGGGCTTTGAAAAACTGTTTTTT. This sequence joins TRBV19 and TRBJ1-4; 12 nucleotides line up with TRBD1. This CDR3 is 14 amino acids long. Germline trimming cut 7 bases from V and 7 bases from J; bases unmatched to any gene: 4. CDR1 and CDR2 from the germline V gene are LNHDA and SQIVND (reference sequence).

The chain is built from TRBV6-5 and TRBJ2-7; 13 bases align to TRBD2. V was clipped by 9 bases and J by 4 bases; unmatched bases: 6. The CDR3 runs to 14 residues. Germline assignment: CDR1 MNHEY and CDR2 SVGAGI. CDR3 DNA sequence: TGTGCCAGTAGCCCGGGACTAGCGGGGTACGAGCAGTACTTC. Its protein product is CASSPGLAGYEQYF.

The CDR3 DNA is TGTGCCAGCAGTGAAGCTTGGAGGGGGCTCTACGAGCAGTACTTC. Its translation is CASSEAWRGLYEQYF. The V call is TRBV6-1, the J call TRBJ2-7; perhaps TRBD1 as D (7 bases). This CDR3 has 15 amino acids. V lost 0 bases and J lost 3, with 12 bases in between. Per germline, CDR1 MNHNS and CDR2 SASEGT.

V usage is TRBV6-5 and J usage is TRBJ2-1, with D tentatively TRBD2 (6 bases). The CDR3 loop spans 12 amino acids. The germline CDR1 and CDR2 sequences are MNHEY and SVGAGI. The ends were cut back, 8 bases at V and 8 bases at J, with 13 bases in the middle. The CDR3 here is CASGTPWDEQFF. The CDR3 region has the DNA TGTGCCAGCGGGACTCCCTGGGATGAGCAGTTCTTC.

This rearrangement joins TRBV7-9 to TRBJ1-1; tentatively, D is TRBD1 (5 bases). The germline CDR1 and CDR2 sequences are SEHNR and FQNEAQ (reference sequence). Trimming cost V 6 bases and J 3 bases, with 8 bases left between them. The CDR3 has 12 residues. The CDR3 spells CASSPGYTEAFF. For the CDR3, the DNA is TGTGCCAGCAGTCCAGGGTACACTGAAGCTTTCTTT.

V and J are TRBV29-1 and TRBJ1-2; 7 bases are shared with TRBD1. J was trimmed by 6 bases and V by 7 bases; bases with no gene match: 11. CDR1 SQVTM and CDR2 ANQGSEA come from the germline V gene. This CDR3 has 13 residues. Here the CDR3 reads CSDYDRVYHGYTF. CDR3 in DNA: TGCAGCGACTACGACAGGGTTTATCATGGCTACACCTTC.

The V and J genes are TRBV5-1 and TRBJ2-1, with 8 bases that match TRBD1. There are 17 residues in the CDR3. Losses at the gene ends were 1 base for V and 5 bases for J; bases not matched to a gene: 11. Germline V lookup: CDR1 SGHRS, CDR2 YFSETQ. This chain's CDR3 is CASSLTPWDRNNNEQFF. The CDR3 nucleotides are TGCGCCAGCAGCTTGACCCCTTGGGACAGGAATAACAATGAGCAGTTCTTC.

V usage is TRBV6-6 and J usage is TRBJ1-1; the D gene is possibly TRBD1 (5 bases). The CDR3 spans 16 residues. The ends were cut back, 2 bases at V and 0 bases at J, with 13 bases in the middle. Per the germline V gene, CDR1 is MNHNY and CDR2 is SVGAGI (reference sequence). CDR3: CASSYSLAGLNTEAFF. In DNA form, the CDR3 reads TGTGCCAGCAGTTACAGCCTCGCAGGGTTGAACACTGAAGCTTTCTTT.